Below, 18 T cell receptor beta chains from the same sample are listed, as sequenced in a study of early T cells in non-severe SARS-CoV-2 infection. TCRdb passed the 5' RACE reads through MiXCR, listing each CDR3 protein once. The sample carries some 21,000 distinct CDR3 sequences, more than 4% recorded once. The source material was whole blood. These receptors all stem from an adult who was a healthcare worker with PCR-confirmed SARS-CoV-2 infection or an uninfected control (not recorded which).

This clonotype was found a few times. In DNA, the CDR3 is TGTGCCAGCAGCTGGACAGATGGCTACACCTTC. It codes for CASSWTDGYTF. The J gene is TRBJ1-2, the V gene TRBV5-6; D perhaps matches TRBD1 (6 bases). The CDR3 contains 11 residues. The V and J ends lost 3 bases and 6 bases respectively, with 6 bases between them. Germline V lookup: CDR1 SGHDT, CDR2 YYEEEE.

This clonotype appeared many times. The chain combines TRBV4-2 with TRBJ2-7; TRBD1 aligns across 8 bases. CDR3 length equals 14 residues. Germline V gene sequence: CDR1 LGHNA, CDR2 YNFKEQ. V was pared by 1 base and J by 3 bases, with 2 bases of the junction left unmatched. CDR3 amino acids: CASSQGQGSYEQYF. The CDR3 coding sequence is TGTGCCAGCAGCCAAGGACAGGGGAGCTACGAGCAGTACTTC.

This clonotype appeared many times. The chain combines TRBV5-5 with TRBJ1-4, with 9 positions matching TRBD1. The CDR3 runs to 16 residues. From germline, CDR1 is SGHKS and CDR2 YYEKEE (reference sequence). Unmatched junction bases numbered 7, after V lost 4 bases and J lost 3 bases. CDR3 loop: CASSAQGARPNEKLFF. The CDR3 DNA sequence: TGTGCCAGCAGCGCACAGGGGGCGCGGCCTAATGAAAAACTGTTTTTT.

This clonotype appeared many times. V usage is TRBV29-1 and J usage is TRBJ1-1; weak D call: TRBD1 (6 bases). V gave up 4 bases and J gave up 0 bases, with 18 bases separating them. From germline, CDR1 is SQVTM and CDR2 ANQGSEA. This CDR3 region has 16 residues. CDR3 sequence: CSVGVLGGGVNTEAFF. CDR3 bases: TGCAGCGTTGGGGTCCTGGGGGGCGGGGTGAACACTGAAGCTTTCTTT.

This clonotype was counted ten times or more. The gene calls are TRBV7-9 and TRBJ2-7; 7 positions match TRBD2. The CDR3 totals 14 residues. The V gene end was trimmed by 3 bases and the J gene end by 6 bases; junction bases not matched to a gene: 8. Germline loops: CDR1 SEHNR, CDR2 FQNEAQ (reference sequence). The CDR3 loop reads CASSLSTPGGEQYF. The CDR3 DNA reads TGTGCCAGCAGCTTGTCCACCCCGGGGGGCGAGCAGTACTTC.

This clonotype was counted many times. CDR3 residues: CASRAGVETQYF. The CDR3 nucleotides are TGTGCCAGCAGGGCCGGGGTCGAGACCCAGTACTTC. The J gene is TRBJ2-5, the V gene TRBV7-9; possibly TRBD2 for D (5 bases). The germline gives CDR1 SEHNR, CDR2 FQNEAQ (reference sequence). V lost 6 bases and J 5 bases, leaving 10 bases between the germline ends. This CDR3 contains 12 residues.

This clonotype was observed many times. V is TRBV10-3 and J is TRBJ1-1; a possible D gene is TRBD1 (6 bases). This CDR3 is 16 amino acids long. The V and J ends lost 4 bases and 1 base respectively, with 16 bases between them. Germline-derived CDR1 and CDR2 are ENHRY and SYGVKD. CDR3 in DNA: TGTGCCATCAGTGTAGGAGGGACACAACAGAACACTGAAGCTTTCTTT. The encoded protein is CAISVGGTQQNTEAFF.

Ten or more counts support this clonotype. The chain carries TRBV27 and TRBJ2-7; tentatively, D is TRBD1 or TRBD2 (5 bases each). This CDR3 has 16 amino acids. Trimming shortened V by 5 bases and J by 2 bases, and 19 bases separated the two germline ends. Germline V CDR1 and CDR2: MNHEY, SMNVEV (reference sequence). The CDR3 loop is CASSPPSTGATYEQYF. CDR3 in DNA: TGTGCCAGCAGTCCCCCGTCTACCGGGGCCACCTACGAGCAGTACTTC.

This clonotype was observed many times. CDR3 in DNA: TGTGCCAGCAGCTTCGAGGTCAGGGCCGAGACCCAGTACTTC. Protein: CASSFEVRAETQYF. The rearrangement uses TRBV7-9 and TRBJ2-5; tentative D call: TRBD1 (5 bases). Trimming left V 3 bases short and J 5 bases short, with 13 bases between. Germline V CDR1 and CDR2: SEHNR, FQNEAQ (reference sequence). The CDR3 spans 14 residues.

This clonotype is termed medium-sized (0.01 to 0.1%). The rearrangement links TRBV20-1 to TRBJ1-4; D not resolved. CDR1 is DFQATT, CDR2 SNEGSKA, per germline (reference sequence). The CDR3 is 15 amino acids. Trimming removed 2 bases from V and 8 bases from J, with 18 bases in between. The CDR3 protein is CSARRPTSGREKLFF. CDR3 DNA: TGCAGTGCTAGACGCCCCACATCCGGGAGGGAAAAACTGTTTTTT.

This clonotype is deemed medium-sized (0.01 to 0.1%). The chain has TRBV20-1 and TRBJ2-7; D not resolved. CDR1 DFQATT and CDR2 SNEGSKA come from the germline V gene (reference sequence). The V end lost 0 bases, the J end lost 0 bases, and 6 bases lay between the germline ends. The CDR3 loop spans 13 amino acids. The CDR3 protein is CSARDASSYEQYF. The CDR3 DNA reads as TGCAGTGCTAGAGACGCAAGCTCCTACGAGCAGTACTTC.

This chain links TRBV5-4 with TRBJ2-7, with D uncertain. The germline gives CDR1 SGHNT, CDR2 YYREEE (reference sequence). V lost 0 bases and J 2 bases, leaving 9 bases between the germline ends. The CDR3 consists of 14 residues. CDR3 nucleotides: TGTGCCAGCAGCTTGGCGACAACACCCTACGAGCAGTACTTC. Encoded protein: CASSLATTPYEQYF.

By share, this clonotype ranks as medium-sized. The V gene is TRBV7-9, the J gene TRBJ1-2; no clear D gene. Germline V lookup: CDR1 SEHNR, CDR2 FQNEAQ (reference sequence). This CDR3 spans 13 amino acids. V was pared by 1 base and J by 8 bases, with 11 bases between. CDR3 protein: CASSLGETRGYTF. CDR3 nucleotides: TGTGCCAGCAGCTTAGGGGAAACTAGAGGCTACACCTTC.

This clonotype has ten or more counts. The V and J genes are TRBV6-1 and TRBJ2-7, with 7 bases lining up with TRBD1. The germline V gene has CDR1 MNHNS and CDR2 SASEGT. The CDR3 is 17 residues long. Trimming at V came to 5 bases and at J to 1 base, leaving 14 bases not matched to a gene. CDR3 sequence (DNA): TGTGCCAGCAGTCACCCTTCCCCGGGACAGTGGTCCTACGAGCAGTACTTC. This encodes CASSHPSPGQWSYEQYF.

This clonotype was counted only a few times. V usage is TRBV6-1 and J usage is TRBJ2-5, with D tentatively TRBD2 (5 bases). The V gene lost 3 bases and the J gene lost 7 bases, with 12 bases spanning the gap. The germline CDR1 and CDR2 sequences are MNHNS and SASEGT. The length of the CDR3 is 13 residues. The chain's CDR3 is CASSDGGRGTQYF. CDR3 DNA: TGTGCCAGCAGTGACGGCGGTCGGGGGACCCAGTACTTC.

By share, this clonotype counts as medium-sized. In DNA form, the CDR3 reads TGCGCCAGCAGCCATCCCGGTTGGAGGGTGGCCACTGAAGCTTTCTTT. As protein: CASSHPGWRVATEAFF. V usage is TRBV4-1 and J usage is TRBJ1-1; D unresolved. CDR1 and CDR2 (germline): MGHRA, YSYEKL. V lost 3 bases and J 4 bases, leaving 18 bases between the germline ends. CDR3 size: 16 residues.

This clonotype was counted at least ten times. The chain employs TRBV5-8 and TRBJ2-3; the match to TRBD2 covers 10 bases. The germline gives CDR1 SGHTS, CDR2 YDEGEE. Trimming at V came to 4 bases and at J to 2 bases, leaving 4 bases not matched to a gene. The CDR3 length is 15 residues. This CDR3 is CASSHSGGPTDTQYF. CDR3 bases: TGTGCCAGCAGCCATAGCGGGGGGCCCACAGATACGCAGTATTTT. Full variable domain (outside the CDR3, taken from reference TRBV5-8 and TRBJ2-3): EAGVTQSPTHLIKTRGQQATLRCSPISGHTSVYWYQQALGLGLQFLLWYDEGEERNRGNFPPRFSGRQFPNYSSELNVNALELEDSALYLCASSHSGGPTDTQYFGPGTRLTVL.

The V gene is TRBV5-1, the J gene TRBJ2-7; no firm D call. The germline V gene encodes CDR1 SGHRS and CDR2 YFSETQ. There are 18 residues in the CDR3. V was cut by 0 bases and J by 2 bases, with 21 bases left in between. The CDR3 loop is CASSLAFEVKSEPYEQYF. CDR3 DNA sequence: TGCGCCAGCAGCTTGGCCTTCGAGGTTAAAAGCGAGCCCTACGAGCAGTACTTC.